These T cell receptor beta chains were read from a single sample in a study of T cell changes during pregnancy in multiple sclerosis. Only in-frame clones appear in the TCRdb table, and some are missing; sequencing was by immunoSEQ multiplex PCR. The sample carries under 120,000 clones, about nine tenths recorded once. Sequences were derived from peripheral blood, sampled after pregnancy. The receptors were gathered from a female donor with multiple sclerosis, enrolled in a pregnancy study. The CDR3 runs from the conserved cysteine through the conserved F or W. Some rows have no size entry. The others give once, few or many, or a class for an expanded clone.

j_gene | abundance | v_gene | CDR3aa
TRBJ1-1 | - | TRBV19 | CASNRVGVNTEAFF
TRBJ1-5 | - | TRBV6-5 | CASRAHRDSNQPQHF
TRBJ1-2 | - | TRBV10-3 | CAISPGQGDYGYTF
TRBJ1-5 | - | TRBV27 | CASSLTGESNQPQHF
TRBJ2-2 | - | TRBV18 | CASHRQPANTGELFF
TRBJ1-4 | - | TRBV9 | CASSVGAGKDEKLFF
TRBJ2-7 | - | TRBV5-4 | CASSLVTQGEQYF
TRBJ1-2 | - | TRBV7-9 | CASSDRTVVTYGYTF
TRBJ2-7 | many | TRBV25-1 | CASSEGRGGYEQYF
TRBJ1-6 | - | TRBV4-1 | CASSQDWAGGTHF
TRBJ2-2 | - | TRBV9 | CASSSGDTNTGELFF
TRBJ2-1 | once | TRBV7-2 | CASSQSGGHYNEQFF
TRBJ2-5 | - | TRBV6-1 | CASSEFSRVETQYF
TRBJ2-7 | - | TRBV9 | CASSDGLEQYF
TRBJ1-6 | - | TRBV30 | CALPQGARGNSPLHF
TRBJ2-1 | - | TRBV28 | CASSLIGQLNNEQFF
TRBJ1-2 | - | TRBV7-9 | CASSLVSRRHYGYTF
TRBJ2-6 | - | TRBV9 | CASSVGRGFPGANVLTF
TRBJ2-7 | - | TRBV10-3 | CATQTGDEQYF
TRBJ2-1 | - | TRBV6-1 | CASSRRGPDEQFF
TRBJ2-7 | once | TRBV7-9 | CASSPWGGASYEQYF
TRBJ2-1 | - | TRBV5-6 | CASSWGLAGVGEQFF
TRBJ2-7 | - | TRBV6-1 | CATEDGAYEQYF
TRBJ1-3 | - | TRBV5-4 | CASSWGQGARGNTIYF
TRBJ1-6 | - | TRBV5-4 | CASSTGTFYNSPLHF
TRBJ2-3 | - | TRBV9 | CASSILRDSYTDTQYF
TRBJ1-4 | - | TRBV29-1 | CSVELANEKLFF